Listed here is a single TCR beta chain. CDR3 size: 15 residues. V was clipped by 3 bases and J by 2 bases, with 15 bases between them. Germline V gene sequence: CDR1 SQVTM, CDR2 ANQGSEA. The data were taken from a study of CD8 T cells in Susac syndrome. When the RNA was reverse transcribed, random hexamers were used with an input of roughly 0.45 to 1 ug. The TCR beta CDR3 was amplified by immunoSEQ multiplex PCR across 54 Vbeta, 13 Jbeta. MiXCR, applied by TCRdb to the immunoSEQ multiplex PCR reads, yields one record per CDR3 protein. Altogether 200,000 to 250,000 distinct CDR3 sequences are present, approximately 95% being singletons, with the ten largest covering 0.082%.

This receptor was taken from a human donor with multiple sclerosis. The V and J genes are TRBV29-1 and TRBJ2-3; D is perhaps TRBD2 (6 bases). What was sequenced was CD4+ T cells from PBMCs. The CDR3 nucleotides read TGCAGCGTTGAGGGACTCAAACCCAACACAGATACGCAGTATTTT. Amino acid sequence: CSVEGLKPNTDTQYF.